This T cell receptor beta chain was sequenced for a study of early T cells in non-severe SARS-CoV-2 infection. The ends were cut back, 5 bases at V and 15 bases at J, with 26 bases in the middle. Germline CDR1 is SGHVS and CDR2 is FQNEAQ. The CDR3 runs to 16 residues. Researchers attached unique molecular identifiers to individual cDNA molecules. MiXCR was run by TCRdb on the 5' RACE reads, yielding one entry per CDR3 protein. The sample includes roughly 110,000 distinct CDR3 sequences, more than 9.5% of them seen just once. The receptor was derived from an adult who was a healthcare worker with PCR-confirmed SARS-CoV-2 infection or an uninfected control (not recorded which). The J gene is TRBJ1-6, the V gene TRBV7-8; a weak D match, TRBD1 (6 bases). The sample consisted of whole blood. The CDR3 region is CASSPLPGTLGLLLHF. The CDR3 nucleotides are TGTGCCAGCAGCCCGCTCCCCGGGACACTGGGTCTGCTCCTCCACTTT.